These 14 T cell receptor beta chains were sequenced from one sample in a study of blood T cell repertoires in COVID-19. Data came from immunoSEQ multiplex PCR; TCRdb stores just in-frame clones and leaves some out. This table holds 130,000 or so clones, around 89% found once. The specimen was peripheral blood. The receptor source for this set is a man aged 50-59 years with active or convalescent COVID-19.

The V and J genes are TRBV9 and TRBJ1-5; D ambiguous. CDR1 and CDR2 (germline): SGDLS, YYNGEE. Trimming shortened V by 4 bases and J by 3 bases, and 8 bases separated the two germline ends. CDR3 length: 13 residues. CDR3 loop: CASSPQDNQPQHF. CDR3 DNA sequence: TGTGCCAGCAGCCCCCAGGACAATCAGCCCCAGCATTTT.

V is TRBV11-3 and J is TRBJ2-2; TRBD1 aligns across 7 bases. The CDR3 spans 16 residues. Germline V lookup: CDR1 SGHNT, CDR2 YENEEA. With V trimmed by 5 bases and J by 0 bases, 6 bases remained unmatched. This CDR3 reads CASSLRTGANTGELFF. The CDR3 DNA follows: TGTGCCAGCAGCCTAAGGACAGGAGCGAACACCGGGGAGCTGTTTTTT.

The chain uses TRBV30 and TRBJ2-5, with 8 nucleotides matching TRBD1. Germline V gene sequence: CDR1 GTSNPN, CDR2 SVGIG (reference sequence). J gave up 5 bases and V 2 bases, and 7 bases lay outside the gene matches. The CDR3 has 14 amino acids. The CDR3 region is CAWSPSGGRETQYF. CDR3 coding DNA: TGTGCCTGGAGTCCGTCAGGGGGCCGGGAGACCCAGTACTTC.

This chain uses TRBV15 with TRBJ2-1; TRBD2 matches 12 bases. Unmatched junction bases numbered 6, after V lost 3 bases and J lost 6 bases. The CDR3 covers 16 residues. The V gene's germline CDR1 is LNHNV and CDR2 YYDKDF (reference sequence). This CDR3 is CATSRAGTSGFNEQFF. For the CDR3, the DNA is TGTGCCACCAGCAGGGCCGGGACTAGCGGGTTCAATGAGCAGTTCTTC.

The chain combines TRBV7-2 with TRBJ2-6; 8 bases fit TRBD1. The ends lost 1 base at V and 2 bases at J; junction bases unmatched: 10. CDR1 SGHTA and CDR2 FQGNSA come from the germline V gene. The CDR3 covers 19 residues. CDR3 in DNA: TGTGCCAGCAGCTTAGTTATTAGGGCAGGGGGCACTGGGGCCAACGTCCTGACTTTC. Translating gives CASSLVIRAGGTGANVLTF.

The J gene is TRBJ1-5, the V gene TRBV3-1 (or the pseudogene TRBV3-2); D gene ambiguous. CDR1 and CDR2 from the germline V gene are LGHDT and YNNKEL (reference sequence). The CDR3 covers 12 residues. Trimming stripped 1 base from V and 10 bases from J, with 8 bases between. The CDR3 sequence: CASSQAAGPQHF. The CDR3 nucleotides read TGTGCCAGCAGCCAAGCTGCGGGTCCCCAGCATTTT.

This clone was counted once. The genes are TRBV29-1 and TRBJ2-3; possibly TRBD1 for D (6 bases). CDR3 length: 17 amino acids. Germline V gene data show CDR1 as SQVTM and CDR2 as ANQGSEA. V was trimmed by 3 bases and J by 3 bases, leaving 22 bases between them. The CDR3 sequence is CSVDPSTGVSLTDTQYF. In DNA form, the CDR3 reads TGCAGCGTTGATCCATCGACAGGTGTCAGTCTAACAGATACGCAGTATTTT.

CDR3 amino acids: CASSHEGDTETQYF. CDR3 DNA sequence: TGCGCCAGCAGCCATGAAGGGGATACAGAGACCCAGTACTTC. This chain links TRBV5-1 with TRBJ2-5; tentative D call: TRBD1 (5 bases). This CDR3 is built from 14 residues. Germline V gene data show CDR1 as SGHRS and CDR2 as YFSETQ. Trimming pared 4 bases from V and 4 bases from J, leaving 14 bases between.

This clone has just a few counts. V gene TRBV2 combines with J gene TRBJ2-2; 9 bases line up with TRBD1. CDR1 is SNHLY and CDR2 is FYNNEI in the germline V gene. Unmatched junction bases numbered 6, after V lost 6 bases and J lost 7 bases. The CDR3 has 14 amino acids. In DNA, the CDR3 is TGTGCCAGCAGCGTACAGGGGGCGGACGGGGAGCTGTTTTTT. Amino acid sequence: CASSVQGADGELFF.

This chain links TRBV7-8 with TRBJ2-6, with D unresolved. With 0 bases removed from V and 1 base from J, the gap between germline ends came to 7 bases. The length of the CDR3 is 16 residues. CDR1 is SGHVS, CDR2 FQNEAQ, per germline. CDR3 DNA sequence: TGTGCCAGCAGCTTAGCGGTGGCTTCTGGGGCCAACGTCCTGACTTTC. Protein sequence: CASSLAVASGANVLTF.

This sequence joins TRBV5-1 and TRBJ2-1; 11 bases line up with TRBD2. Germline CDR1 and CDR2: SGHRS and YFSETQ. V was pared by 4 bases and J by 0 bases, with 6 bases of the junction left unmatched. This CDR3 has 17 amino acids. The CDR3 spells CASSPNSGGASYNEQFF. The CDR3 DNA is TGCGCCAGCAGCCCTAATAGCGGGGGGGCCTCCTACAATGAGCAGTTCTTC.

The V and J genes are TRBV6-6 and TRBJ1-3, with D perhaps TRBD1 (5 bases). V lost 6 bases and J lost 0, with 18 bases in between. Germline values: CDR1 MNHNY, CDR2 SVGAGI (reference sequence). CDR3 length: 17 residues. The CDR3 sequence is CASSRANRGSSGNTIYF. The DNA of the CDR3 is TGTGCCAGCAGCCGAGCAAATCGGGGGTCCTCTGGAAACACCATATATTTT.

The chain links TRBV20-1 to TRBJ2-1; TRBD2 matches 7 bases. CDR1 is DFQATT and CDR2 is SNEGSKA in the germline V gene (reference sequence). The CDR3 runs to 14 residues. V shed 3 bases, J shed 4 bases, and the junction held 6 bases outside the gene matches. The CDR3: CSASATGGYNEQFF. The CDR3 nucleotides read TGCAGTGCTAGTGCGACGGGAGGTTACAATGAGCAGTTCTTC.

The V call is TRBV27, the J call TRBJ2-2; 7 nucleotides match TRBD1. The CDR3 spans 16 residues. The germline V gene encodes CDR1 MNHEY and CDR2 SMNVEV (reference sequence). J was trimmed by 4 bases and V by 6 bases; bases with no gene match: 11. Here the CDR3 DNA reads TGTGCCAGCAGCACACTGACAGGGTTGGCCACCGGGGAGCTGTTTTTT. It specifies CASSTLTGLATGELFF.